This TCR beta chain was sequenced for a study of T-cell reconstitution after alpha-beta-depleted transplantation in children. Findings of the study overall: By one year post-transplant, T-cell counts and diversity largely arose from T cells that were newly produced. Where some patients showed high TCRbeta diversity at day 60, it came from recipient T cells and thymic progenitors that had survived. Expanded clones from the graft, numbering several hundred, reportedly supplied alpha-beta T cells about two months after transplant.

The CDR3 runs 15 residues. Germline V gene data show CDR1 as LNHDA and CDR2 as SQIVND (reference sequence). Trimming left V 4 bases short and J 5 bases short, with 15 bases between. This clonotype showed up many times. The target antigen is unknown. This sample's TCRbeta library carried unique molecular identifier barcodes. TCRdb used MiXCR to reprocess the PCR reads, holding one entry per CDR3 protein. The sample carries some 220,000 distinct CDR3 sequences, about a tenth recorded once. This clonotype was sampled from a child less than two years old with acute myeloid leukemia, due to receive a stem cell transplant. The J gene is TRBJ2-1, the V gene TRBV19; no firm D call. Specimen: PBMCs, collected before TCRalphabeta/CD19-depleted stem cell transplant. The CDR3 DNA reads TGTGCCAGTAGTAGGGCTGGAGACGGAAACAATGAGCAGTTCTTC. Translation gives CASSRAGDGNNEQFF. Supplemented by reference TRBV19 and TRBJ2-1, the full variable domain reads DGGITQSPKYLFRKEGQNVTLSCEQNLNHDAMYWYRQDPGQGLRLIYYSQIVNDFQKGDIAEGYSVSREKKESFPLTVTSAQKNPTAFYLCASSRAGDGNNEQFFGPGTRLTVL.